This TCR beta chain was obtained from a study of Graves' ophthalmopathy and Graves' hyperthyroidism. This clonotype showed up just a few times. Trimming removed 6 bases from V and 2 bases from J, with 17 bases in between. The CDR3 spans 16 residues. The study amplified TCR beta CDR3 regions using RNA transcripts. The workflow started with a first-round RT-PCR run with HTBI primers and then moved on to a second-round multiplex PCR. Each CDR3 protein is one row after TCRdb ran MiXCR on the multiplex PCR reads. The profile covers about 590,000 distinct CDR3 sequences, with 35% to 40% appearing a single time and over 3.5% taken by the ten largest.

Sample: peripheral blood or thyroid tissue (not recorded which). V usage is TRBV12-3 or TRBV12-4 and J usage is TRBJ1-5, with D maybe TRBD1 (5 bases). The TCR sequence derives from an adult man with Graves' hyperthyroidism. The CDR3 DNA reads TGTGCCAGCAGCCCGGGAGACGCCAGGGGCAATCAGCCCCAGCATTTT. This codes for CASSPGDARGNQPQHF.